This T cell receptor (beta chain) was found in a study of T cells in Graves' hyperthyroidism and ophthalmopathy. Study observations and caveats: Researchers found most expanded thyroid clonotypes above 0.001 in blood as well.

This clonotype was counted many times. Its cognate antigen is unknown. Amplified TCR beta CDR3 regions derived from RNA transcripts. Using the HTBI primer set, a first-round RT-PCR was run on the TCR CDR3. From the multiplex PCR reads, TCRdb called clonotypes with MiXCR, one entry per CDR3 protein. The data contain some 180,000 distinct CDR3 sequences, over 15% of them seen just once; the ten biggest clones take up 25% to 30%. This clonotype was sampled from a woman aged 50 to 65 with Graves' hyperthyroidism. Sequences were obtained from blood.

This CDR3 reads CASSYWKAGGYEQYF. The CDR3 DNA reads TGTGCCAGCAGTTACTGGAAAGCGGGGGGGTACGAGCAGTACTTC. The chain employs TRBV6-2 or TRBV6-3 and TRBJ2-7; 10 bases are shared with TRBD2. Germline values: CDR1 MNHEY, CDR2 SVGEGT. V lost 1 base and J lost 4; bases outside the gene matches: 4. CDR3 size: 15 residues.